This T cell receptor (beta chain) appears in the sequencing data of a study of cytomegalovirus exposure and HLA in healthy donors. TCRdb's table, derived via immunoSEQ multiplex PCR, lists solely in-frame clones and lacks some. The sample holds 250,000 or so clones, roughly 84% seen once. With 4 bases removed from V and 2 bases from J, the gap between germline ends came to 10 bases. Germline assignment: CDR1 LNHDA and CDR2 SQIVND (reference sequence). CDR3 size: 14 residues. This chain joins TRBV19 and TRBJ2-3, with no clear D. This sequence originates from a man younger than 30 in good health and CMV-seropositive. Material: PBMCs. The CDR3 DNA follows: TGTGCCAGTAGTAAGGGCCAGGACACAGATACGCAGTATTTT. This gives the protein CASSKGQDTDTQYF.